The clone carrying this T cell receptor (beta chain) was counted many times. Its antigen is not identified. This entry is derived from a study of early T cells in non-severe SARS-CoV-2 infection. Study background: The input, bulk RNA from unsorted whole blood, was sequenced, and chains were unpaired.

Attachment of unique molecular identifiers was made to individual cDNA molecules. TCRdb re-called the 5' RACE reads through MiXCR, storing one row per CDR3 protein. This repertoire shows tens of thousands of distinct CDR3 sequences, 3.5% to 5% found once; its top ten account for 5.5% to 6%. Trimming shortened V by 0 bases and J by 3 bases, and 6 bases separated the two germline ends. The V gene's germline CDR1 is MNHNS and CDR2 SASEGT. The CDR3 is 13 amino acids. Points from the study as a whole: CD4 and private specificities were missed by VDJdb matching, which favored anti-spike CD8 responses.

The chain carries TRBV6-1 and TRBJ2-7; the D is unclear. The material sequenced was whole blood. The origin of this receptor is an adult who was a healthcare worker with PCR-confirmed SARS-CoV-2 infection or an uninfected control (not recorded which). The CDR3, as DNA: TGTGCCAGCAGTGAAGCTCTTAACTACGAGCAGTACTTC. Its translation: CASSEALNYEQYF.